This T cell receptor (beta chain) is from a study of blood T cell repertoires in COVID-19. Study-level background: Sources were T cells, B-cell-depleted T cells, or PBMCs; the material itself was cDNA or gDNA.

Participants were aged about 18 to 90 years, lived in under 25 US areas, and enrolled virtually. With 6 bases clipped from V and 10 bases from J, the junction kept 6 bases outside the gene matches. There are 12 residues in the CDR3. How the authors handled the data: Reference gene primer amplification yielded estimated nucleated cell counts. Repertoires were generated with immunoSEQ multiplex PCR, while TCRdb's copy carries only in-frame clones and drops some. The V and J calls and clone size were taken over from that table, and D and trimming were inferred from the DNA. The sample comprises fewer than 500,000 clones, roughly 90% of which are singletons, and 0.97% rests with the top ten.

This clonotype was sampled from a woman in her twenties or thirties with acute COVID-19. V is TRBV12-3 or TRBV12-4 and J is TRBJ2-3; 8 bases align to TRBD1. Sample: PBMCs or T cells enriched from blood (not recorded which). The CDR3 nucleotides are TGTGCCAGCAGCCGTGGACAGGGCCCGCAGTATTTT. The encoded protein is CASSRGQGPQYF.